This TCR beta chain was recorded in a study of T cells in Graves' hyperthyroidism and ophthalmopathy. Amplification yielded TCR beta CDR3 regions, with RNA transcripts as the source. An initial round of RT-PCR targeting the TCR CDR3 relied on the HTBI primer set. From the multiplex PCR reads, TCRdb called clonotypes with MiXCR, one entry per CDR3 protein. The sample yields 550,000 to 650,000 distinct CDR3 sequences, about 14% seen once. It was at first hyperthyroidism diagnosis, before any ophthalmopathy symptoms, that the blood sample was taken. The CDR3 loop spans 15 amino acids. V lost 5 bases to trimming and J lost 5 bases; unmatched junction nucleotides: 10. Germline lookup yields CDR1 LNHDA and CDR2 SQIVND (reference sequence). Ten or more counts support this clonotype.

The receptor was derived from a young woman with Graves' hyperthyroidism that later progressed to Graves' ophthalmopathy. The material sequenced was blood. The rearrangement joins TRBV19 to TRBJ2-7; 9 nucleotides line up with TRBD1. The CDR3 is CASSPWDRASDEQYF. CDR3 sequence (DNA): TGTGCCAGTAGTCCTTGGGACAGGGCTTCCGACGAGCAGTACTTC.